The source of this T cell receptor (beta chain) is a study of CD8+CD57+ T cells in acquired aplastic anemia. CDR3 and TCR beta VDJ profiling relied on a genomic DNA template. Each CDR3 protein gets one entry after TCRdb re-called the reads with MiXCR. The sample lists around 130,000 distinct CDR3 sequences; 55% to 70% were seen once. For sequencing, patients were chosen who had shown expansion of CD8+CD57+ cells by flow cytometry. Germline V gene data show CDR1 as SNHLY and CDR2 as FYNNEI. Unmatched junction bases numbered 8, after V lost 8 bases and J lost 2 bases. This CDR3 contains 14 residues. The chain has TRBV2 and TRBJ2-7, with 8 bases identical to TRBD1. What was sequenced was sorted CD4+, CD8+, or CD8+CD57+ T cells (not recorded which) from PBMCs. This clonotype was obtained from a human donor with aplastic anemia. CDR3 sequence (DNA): TGTGCCAGCGCCACAGGGGGAACCCCCTACGAGCAGTACTTC. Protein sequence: CASATGGTPYEQYF.